The T cell receptor (beta chain) under discussion was sequenced for a study of untreated major depressive disorder. TCRdb's copy holds only in-frame clones and misses some; the assay was immunoSEQ multiplex PCR. The sample yields 17,000 or so clones, 80% to 95% seen once. This clone came up once. Patients had DSM-IV major depressive disorder with a Hamilton Depression score of at least 18. No psychiatric drugs, including antidepressants, for at least 8 weeks beforehand. Thawed PBMCs underwent magnetic negative selection for CD4+ T cells. About 96% CD4+ purity was typical by flow cytometry. The sample consisted of CD4+ T cells from PBMCs. The sequence derives from a woman between 40 and 55 years old with major depressive disorder.

The CDR3 spells CASSIHGPLLSAFF. The CDR3 nucleotides read TGTGCCAGTAGTATTCACGGACCCCTATTGAGCGCTTTCTTT. The chain has TRBV19 and TRBJ1-1; D not certain. The ends were cut back, 3 bases at V and 11 bases at J, with 19 bases in the middle. The CDR3 is 14 amino acids. Germline loops: CDR1 LNHDA, CDR2 SQIVND (reference sequence).